These T cell receptor beta chains were read from a single sample in a study of blood T cell repertoires in COVID-19. The method was immunoSEQ multiplex PCR; TCRdb's version includes in-frame clones alone and lacks a portion of them. Among approximately 230,000 clones listed, 80% to 90% were seen once. Source material: peripheral blood. The receptors stem from a man aged 25-45 years who had recovered from COVID-19. Each CDR3 is given with its conserved first and last residue. Each record gives: J gene, D gene, clone size, V gene, CDR3 DNA, CDR3 protein. D genes are given only for firm matches. Clone size is given for some rows only: seen once, a few or many times, or a class if the clone is expanded.

>TRBJ1-2|-|-|TRBV3-1/TRBV3-2
TGTGCCAGCAGCCAAGACACAGCCTACTATGGCTACACCTTC
CASSQDTAYYGYTF
>TRBJ2-3|-|once|TRBV5-4
TGTGCCAGCAGCCCTCATGGGGCCTCGACCACAGATACGCAGTATTTT
CASSPHGASTTDTQYF
>TRBJ2-7|-|-|TRBV27
TGTGCCAGCAGTTTCAACAGGGTCTACGAGCAGTACTTC
CASSFNRVYEQYF
>TRBJ2-2|TRBD1|once|TRBV5-4
TGTGCCAGCAGCAGAGATAGGGGGCCCCCTAGCGGGGAGCTGTTTTTT
CASSRDRGPPSGELFF
>TRBJ2-7|TRBD1|-|TRBV19
TGTGCCAGTACCTCGGTGGGGACAGGGAAGTACGAGCAGTACTTC
CASTSVGTGKYEQYF
>TRBJ1-1|TRBD1|-|TRBV5-1
TGCGCCAGCAGCCCAGGACAGGGGGCTTTCCTTGGAGCTTTCTTT
CASSPGQGAFLGAFF
>TRBJ1-2|-|-|TRBV3-1/TRBV3-2
TGTGCCAGCAGCGAGCACGGAGGGGACGACGGCTACACCTTC
CASSEHGGDDGYTF
>TRBJ2-7|-|-|TRBV2
TGTGCCAGCAGTGACGTTTTCAGGGGGGTCTACGAGCAGTACTTC
CASSDVFRGVYEQYF
>TRBJ2-2|TRBD2|-|TRBV6-4
TGTGCCAGCAAACCAGGCGGGGGTAACACCGGGGAGCTGTTTTTT
CASKPGGGNTGELFF
>TRBJ2-1|TRBD2|once|TRBV19
TGTGCCAGTAGTATCCAACACGGGACTAGCGGGGGGAGCTCCTACAATGAGCAGTTCTTC
CASSIQHGTSGGSSYNEQFF
>TRBJ2-5|-|-|TRBV7-2
TGTGCCAGCAGCTCTATCTACCTAGGCCAGACCCAGTACTTC
CASSSIYLGQTQYF
>TRBJ2-3|TRBD1|-|TRBV15
TGTGCCACCAGGACAGGGGGGACAGATACGCAGTATTTT
CATRTGGTDTQYF
>TRBJ1-1|-|-|TRBV21-1
TGTGCCAGCAGGTGTTCGAAAACAGGGGAGAACACTGAAGCTTTCTTT
CASRCSKTGENTEAFF
>TRBJ2-5|-|few|TRBV10-2
TGCGCCAGCAGCGACTTGGGGCCAGGCCGGTACTTC
CASSDLGPGRYF
>TRBJ1-2|TRBD1|once|TRBV6-5
TGTGCCAGCAGTTCACCACAGGGGAGTTTCTATGGCTACACCTTC
CASSSPQGSFYGYTF
>TRBJ2-1|-|once|TRBV30
TGTGCCTGGAGCTGGAGACCAACTAATCGCAATGAGCAGTTCTTC
CAWSWRPTNRNEQFF
>TRBJ1-2|-|-|TRBV3-1/TRBV3-2
TGTGCCAGCAGCACCTCTACCGGACAGAGGGATGGCTACACCTTC
CASSTSTGQRDGYTF
>TRBJ1-6|-|-|TRBV11-3
TGTGCCAGCAGCTTAGGACAGGCAAATTCACCCCTCCACTTT
CASSLGQANSPLHF
>TRBJ1-5|TRBD1|-|TRBV18
TGTGCCAGCTCACCTTCAATAGGGGGCGGAAGCAATCAGCCCCAGCATTTT
CASSPSIGGGSNQPQHF
>TRBJ1-4|-|-|TRBV3-1/TRBV3-2
TGTGCCAGCAGCCCTGTGGGCAGTTCTAATGAAAAACTGTTTTTT
CASSPVGSSNEKLFF
>TRBJ1-6|-|-|TRBV27
TGTGCCAGCAGTTTGACCGATCCGGGGAATTCACCCCTCCACTTT
CASSLTDPGNSPLHF
>TRBJ2-3|-|-|TRBV15
TGTGCCACCAGCAGAGATCGGGATACGCAGTATTTT
CATSRDRDTQYF
>TRBJ1-1|-|-|TRBV10-3
TGTGCCGCAGGAGGGGAGGGTCAGACTGAAGCTTTCTTT
CAAGGEGQTEAFF
>TRBJ1-2|-|-|TRBV10-3
TGTGCCAGCGGCCAGGGTTCCGGCTACACCTTC
CASGQGSGYTF
>TRBJ1-4|-|-|TRBV7-9
TGTGCCAGCAACCCAGGGTTGACTAATGAAAAACTGTTTTTT
CASNPGLTNEKLFF
>TRBJ2-1|TRBD1|-|TRBV7-8
TGTGCCAGCAGCTTACCGGGACAGTTCCTCGATGAGCAGTTCTTC
CASSLPGQFLDEQFF
>TRBJ1-3|-|-|TRBV4-1
TGCGCCAGCAGCCAAGATCAGGGGTCTGGAAACACCATATATTTT
CASSQDQGSGNTIYF
>TRBJ1-2|-|-|TRBV2
TGTGCCAGCAGTGAAGACGCAGGGGAGATCTATGGCTACACCTTC
CASSEDAGEIYGYTF
>TRBJ2-5|TRBD2|-|TRBV30
TGTGCCTGGACTAGCGGGGGCCAAGAGACCCAGTACTTC
CAWTSGGQETQYF
>TRBJ2-6|TRBD1|many|TRBV6-4
TGTGCCAGCAGTGACAAGGGGGACAGCTCCTCTGGGGCCAACGTCCTGACTTTC
CASSDKGDSSSGANVLTF
>TRBJ2-5|TRBD2|-|TRBV19
TGTGCCAGTTGTAGCGGGGGGGCTAGTGAGACCCAGTACTTC
CASCSGGASETQYF
>TRBJ1-3|-|-|TRBV2
TGTGCCAGCAGCCCCCAGGGAGGGATCGGAAACACCATATATTTT
CASSPQGGIGNTIYF
>TRBJ2-7|-|-|TRBV27
TGTGCCAGCACCCCGACAAATGCCTACGAGCAGTACTTC
CASTPTNAYEQYF
>TRBJ1-3|-|-|TRBV18
TGTGCCACAGGGGCAGATGGAAACACCATATATTTT
CATGADGNTIYF
>TRBJ1-1|TRBD1|-|TRBV11-2
TGTGCCAGCAGCTTTACAGGGGTGAACACTGAAGCTTTCTTT
CASSFTGVNTEAFF
>TRBJ1-1|-|-|TRBV29-1
TGCAGCGTTGGGAGGAACACTGAAGCTTTCTTT
CSVGRNTEAFF
>TRBJ1-1|-|-|TRBV18
TGTGCCAGCTCACCACCCGCCGGGAGGCGGACTGAAGCTTTCTTT
CASSPPAGRRTEAFF
>TRBJ2-5|TRBD1|-|TRBV4-2
TGTGCCAGCAGACCCCAGGGACAGGGCCAAGAGACCCAGTACTTC
CASRPQGQGQETQYF
>TRBJ2-3|TRBD2|-|TRBV5-1
TGCGCCAGCAGCGTCACTAGCGCCAAACGAAGCACAGATACGCAGTATTTT
CASSVTSAKRSTDTQYF
>TRBJ1-6|TRBD1|few|TRBV3-1/TRBV3-2
TGTGCCAGCAGCTCCTGGACAGGGAGTAATTCACCCCTCCACTTT
CASSSWTGSNSPLHF
>TRBJ1-2|TRBD1|-|TRBV3-1/TRBV3-2
TGTGCCAGCAGCCCGCGGACAGGGGGCTTCAACTATGGCTACACCTTC
CASSPRTGGFNYGYTF
>TRBJ1-6|-|-|TRBV15
TGTGCCACCAGAAGGGGTGATTCACCCCTCCACTTT
CATRRGDSPLHF
>TRBJ1-1|TRBD1|-|TRBV10-3
TGTGCCATCAGGGTACAGGGGGCGGGGACTGAAGCTTTCTTT
CAIRVQGAGTEAFF
>TRBJ1-2|-|-|TRBV3-1/TRBV3-2
TGTGCCAGCAGTCAAAGCTACTATGGCTACACCTTC
CASSQSYYGYTF
>TRBJ2-3|TRBD2|-|TRBV5-1
TGCGCCAGCAGCTCCTCCGGGACTAGCGGGGAGGTGCAGTATTTT
CASSSSGTSGEVQYF
>TRBJ1-4|-|-|TRBV28
TGTGCCAGCAGACCCCAAGGCAGGGGTGAAAAACTGTTTTTT
CASRPQGRGEKLFF
>TRBJ2-3|TRBD2|-|TRBV19
TGTGCCAGTAGTCTGACTAGCGGGGGGCGGGAAGATACGCAGTATTTT
CASSLTSGGREDTQYF
>TRBJ2-5|-|-|TRBV27
TGTGCCAGCAGTGGGTTGACAGGTCAAGAGACCCAGTACTTC
CASSGLTGQETQYF
>TRBJ1-5|-|-|TRBV19
TGTGCCAGTACCACACGTCGGGTGAGGGCAGGTCGGGCGCCCCAGCATTTT
CASTTRRVRAGRAPQHF
>TRBJ2-1|TRBD2|-|TRBV19
TGTGCCAGTAGTGGCCCCCCTACTAGCGGGGCTTACAATGAGCAGTTCTTC
CASSGPPTSGAYNEQFF
>TRBJ2-7|TRBD2|-|TRBV2
TGTGCCAGCCACGCGGGGGGGTACGAGCAGTACTTC
CASHAGGYEQYF
>TRBJ1-1|-|-|TRBV9
TGTGCCAGCAGCGCCCAGGGTCGGGACACTGAAGCTTTCTTT
CASSAQGRDTEAFF
>TRBJ2-7|TRBD2|-|TRBV7-2
TGTGCCAGCAGCTTCGGGCTAGGCGGGGGGGCTTTATCCTACGAGCAGTACTTC
CASSFGLGGGALSYEQYF
>TRBJ1-1|-|-|TRBV5-1
TGCGCCAGCAGCTTGGAGGTTCAGGTTGAAGCTTTCTTT
CASSLEVQVEAFF
>TRBJ2-1|TRBD2|-|TRBV7-2
TGTGCCAGCAGCCCAAGGACTAGCGGGAACAATGAGCAGTTCTTC
CASSPRTSGNNEQFF